A single sample gave rise to the 23 T cell receptor beta chains below, sequenced in a study of blood T cell repertoires in COVID-19. Some clones are missing from TCRdb's copy, which holds only in-frame ones; the method was immunoSEQ multiplex PCR. The sample has some 150,000 clones; over 70% are singletons. The sequenced sample was peripheral blood. These receptors were collected from a man in his fifties with active COVID-19.

CDR3 residues: CASSLVGVRQFF. The CDR3 nucleotides read TGTGCCAGCAGTCTAGTCGGGGTGCGGCAGTTCTTC. The V call is TRBV7-2, the J call TRBJ2-1; D may be TRBD2 (5 bases). The germline V and J ends were trimmed by 6 bases and 12 bases, with 15 bases remaining between them. Germline V gene lookup returns CDR1 SGHTA and CDR2 FQGNSA. The CDR3 runs to 12 residues.

This chain connects TRBV4-1 to TRBJ2-5; 11 nucleotides agree with TRBD2. CDR3 length: 17 amino acids. Per germline, CDR1 MGHRA and CDR2 YSYEKL. Trimming at V came to 4 bases and at J to 3 bases, leaving 10 bases not matched to a gene. In DNA form, the CDR3 reads TGCGCCAGCAGCCGAAACCCCCCGGGACTAGCGGAAGAGACCCAGTACTTC. Translation gives CASSRNPPGLAEETQYF.

The rearrangement joins TRBV2 to TRBJ1-1; TRBD1 matches 7 bases. Germline trimming cut 9 bases from V and 1 base from J; bases unmatched to any gene: 8. This CDR3 spans 14 amino acids. CDR1 is SNHLY and CDR2 is FYNNEI in the germline V gene. CDR3 residues: CARSTGTANTEAFF. The CDR3 DNA is TGTGCCAGATCGACCGGGACAGCGAACACTGAAGCTTTCTTT.

The chain has TRBV3-1 (or the pseudogene TRBV3-2) and TRBJ1-1, with 7 bases fitting TRBD1. Germline trimming cut 1 base from V and 4 bases from J; bases unmatched to any gene: 6. Germline V gene sequence: CDR1 LGHDT, CDR2 YNNKEL (reference sequence). The CDR3 covers 15 residues. CDR3 region: CASSQGGGGGTEAFF. The DNA of the CDR3 is TGTGCCAGCAGCCAAGGTGGAGGGGGCGGCACTGAAGCTTTCTTT.

This clone has more than one count but fewer than ten. The chain joins TRBV30 to TRBJ1-5, with 7 nucleotides matching TRBD1. This CDR3 is built from 13 residues. The V gene's germline CDR1 is GTSNPN and CDR2 SVGIG (reference sequence). Germline trimming cut 1 base from V and 5 bases from J; bases unmatched to any gene: 2. The CDR3 DNA follows: TGTGCCTGGAGTGCAGGGGGAGATCAGCCCCAGCATTTT. It is translated as CAWSAGGDQPQHF.

The genes are TRBV6-2 or TRBV6-3 and TRBJ2-7; 10 nucleotides align to TRBD1. Germline CDR1 and CDR2: MNHEY and SVGEGT. This CDR3 region has 12 residues. Trimming cost V 6 bases and J 6 bases; bases outside gene matches: 2. The CDR3 DNA follows: TGTGCCAGCAGCAGGACAGGGGGCGAGCAGTACTTC. Translating gives CASSRTGGEQYF.

The chain recombines TRBV3-1 (or the pseudogene TRBV3-2) with TRBJ1-3; tentatively, D is TRBD1 (5 bases). Trimming removed 2 bases from V and 0 bases from J, with 17 bases in between. Per the germline V gene, CDR1 is LGHDT and CDR2 is YNNKEL (reference sequence). The length of the CDR3 is 18 residues. The CDR3 loop reads CASSQSLGGGSSGNTIYF. The CDR3 DNA follows: TGTGCCAGCAGCCAATCCCTGGGGGGGGGTAGCTCTGGAAACACCATATATTTT.

The table lists this clone with a count of one. The V gene is TRBV6-5, the J gene TRBJ2-7; 9 nucleotides match TRBD1. Trimming removed 6 bases from V and 3 bases from J; junction bases left unmatched: 6. This CDR3 contains 14 residues. From germline, CDR1 is MNHEY and CDR2 SVGAGI. The CDR3 sequence: CASSLDRGHYEQYF. The DNA of the CDR3 is TGTGCCAGCAGCCTGGACAGGGGCCACTACGAGCAGTACTTC.

This chain connects TRBV2 to TRBJ2-1; tentatively, D is TRBD2 (7 bases). CDR3 length: 12 amino acids. The germline V gene has CDR1 SNHLY and CDR2 FYNNEI. Trimming removed 2 bases from V and 14 bases from J, with 13 bases in between. The CDR3 DNA reads TGTGCCAGCAGTGAAAGGGGGGGGGAAAAGTTCTTC. It yields the protein CASSERGGEKFF.

V usage is TRBV19 and J usage is TRBJ1-5; TRBD1 might be the D (5 bases). There are 17 residues in the CDR3. Germline CDR1 reads LNHDA; CDR2 reads SQIVND (reference sequence). Trimming stripped 2 bases from V and 0 bases from J, with 14 bases between. CDR3: CASSIRAGSYSNQPQHF. The CDR3 bases are TGTGCCAGTAGTATAAGGGCAGGGTCCTATAGCAATCAGCCCCAGCATTTT. The whole variable domain, filled in from reference TRBV19 and TRBJ1-5, reads DGGITQSPKYLFRKEGQNVTLSCEQNLNHDAMYWYRQDPGQGLRLIYYSQIVNDFQKGDIAEGYSVSREKKESFPLTVTSAQKNPTAFYLCASSIRAGSYSNQPQHFGDGTRLSIL.

The CDR3 spells CASSSRPGIGYGYTF. The CDR3 nucleotides are TGTGCCAGCAGCTCCCGCCCAGGGATAGGGTATGGCTACACCTTC. The gene calls are TRBV5-6 and TRBJ1-2; TRBD1 might be the D (5 bases). Germline V gene sequence: CDR1 SGHDT, CDR2 YYEEEE. Trimming removed 3 bases at V and 5 bases at J, with 17 bases between. The CDR3 length is 15 residues.

This chain joins TRBV5-6 and TRBJ1-1; D is undetermined. Trimming cost V 4 bases and J 0 bases, with 13 bases left between them. This CDR3 is built from 15 residues. Germline V lookup: CDR1 SGHDT, CDR2 YYEEEE. The CDR3 bases are TGTGCCAGCAGCGGAGTAATAGGCATGAACACTGAAGCTTTCTTT. Translation gives CASSGVIGMNTEAFF.

This clone was seen once. The rearrangement joins TRBV4-1 to TRBJ1-2, with a possible D match to TRBD1 (5 bases). This CDR3 has 12 amino acids. Looked up from germline, CDR1 is MGHRA and CDR2 is YSYEKL. Trimming left V 6 bases short and J 8 bases short, with 13 bases between. As DNA, the CDR3 is TGCGCCAGCAGGGGGGGAAAACGCGGCTACACCTTC. Its protein is CASRGGKRGYTF.

The V gene is TRBV9, the J gene TRBJ2-5; 8 nucleotides align to TRBD1. Per germline, CDR1 SGDLS and CDR2 YYNGEE. J was trimmed by 1 base and V by 0 bases; bases with no gene match: 5. The CDR3 covers 16 residues. The CDR3 spells CASSVGLDRGQETQYF. DNA of the CDR3: TGTGCCAGCAGCGTAGGACTAGACAGGGGCCAAGAGACCCAGTACTTC.

V and J are TRBV29-1 and TRBJ1-1; 11 nucleotides line up with TRBD1. The trim removed 4 bases at V and 7 bases at J, leaving 14 bases unmatched. The CDR3 sequence is 16 residues long. CDR1 is SQVTM, CDR2 ANQGSEA, per germline. CDR3 sequence (DNA): TGCAGCGTTGCCGGGGACAGGGGGAACAGAGCCAATGAAGCTTTCTTT. Its translation is CSVAGDRGNRANEAFF. Looking up the rest from reference TRBV29-1 and TRBJ1-1 gives the full variable domain: SAVISQKPSRDICQRGTSLTIQCQVDSQVTMMFWYRQQPGQSLTLIATANQGSEATYESGFVIDKFPISRPNLTFSTLTVSNMSPEDSSIYLCSVAGDRGNRANEAFFGQGTRLTVV.

This chain joins TRBV5-6 and TRBJ2-1; 9 bases match TRBD2. The CDR3 loop spans 14 amino acids. V dropped 3 bases and J dropped 7; count of bases not matched to a gene: 5. The germline CDR1 and CDR2 sequences are SGHDT and YYEEEE. DNA for the CDR3: TGTGCCAGCAGCTGGGGGACTAGCAAGAATGAGCAGTTCTTC. This encodes CASSWGTSKNEQFF.

This sequence joins TRBV19 and TRBJ1-1; no reliable D call. This CDR3 has 14 amino acids. With 2 bases removed from V and 1 base from J, the gap between germline ends came to 8 bases. CDR1 LNHDA and CDR2 SQIVND come from the germline V gene (reference sequence). CDR3 loop: CASSIITANTEAFF. DNA for the CDR3: TGTGCCAGTAGTATAATAACAGCGAACACTGAAGCTTTCTTT. The entire variable domain, with the rest obtained from reference TRBV19 and TRBJ1-1, is as follows: DGGITQSPKYLFRKEGQNVTLSCEQNLNHDAMYWYRQDPGQGLRLIYYSQIVNDFQKGDIAEGYSVSREKKESFPLTVTSAQKNPTAFYLCASSIITANTEAFFGQGTRLTVV.

The chain is built from TRBV18 and TRBJ1-4; D ambiguous. V dropped 0 bases and J dropped 4 bases, with 6 bases sitting between them. This CDR3 is 14 amino acids long. In germline, CDR1 is KGHSH, CDR2 LQKENI. The CDR3 nucleotides read TGTGCCAGCTCACCACCACCCAGTAATGAAAAACTGTTTTTT. Protein: CASSPPPSNEKLFF. Using reference TRBV18 and TRBJ1-4 for the parts outside the CDR3, the full variable domain is NAGVMQNPRHLVRRRGQEARLRCSPMKGHSHVYWYRQLPEEGLKFMVYLQKENIIDESGMPKERFSAEFPKEGPSILRIQQVVRGDSAAYFCASSPPPSNEKLFFGSGTQLSVL.

The chain employs TRBV5-6 and TRBJ2-3, with D uncertain. The CDR3 sequence is 15 residues long. V was clipped by 1 base and J by 0 bases, with 9 bases between them. Per the germline V gene, CDR1 is SGHDT and CDR2 is YYEEEE. The CDR3 reads CASSLSVTSTDTQYF. The CDR3 DNA is TGTGCCAGCAGCTTGTCGGTTACTAGCACAGATACGCAGTATTTT.

The chain is built from TRBV18 and TRBJ1-2; 7 positions match TRBD1. With 6 bases clipped from V and 12 bases from J, the junction kept 10 bases outside the gene matches. There are 12 residues in the CDR3. Germline loops: CDR1 KGHSH, CDR2 LQKENI. The CDR3 region has the DNA TGTGCCAGCTCCCCGGGAGAGGGGGCGCACACCTTC. It codes for CASSPGEGAHTF. The variable domain in full, with the rest retrieved from reference TRBV18 and TRBJ1-2, is NAGVMQNPRHLVRRRGQEARLRCSPMKGHSHVYWYRQLPEEGLKFMVYLQKENIIDESGMPKERFSAEFPKEGPSILRIQQVVRGDSAAYFCASSPGEGAHTFGSGTRLTVV.

V usage is TRBV7-7 and J usage is TRBJ2-7; 8 bases agree with TRBD1. CDR1 SSHAT and CDR2 FNYEAQ come from the germline V gene (reference sequence). The CDR3 length is 13 residues. V shed 5 bases, J shed 4 bases, and the junction held 4 bases outside the gene matches. The CDR3 loop is CASSPGQGYEQYF. Written as DNA, the CDR3 is TGTGCCAGCAGCCCCGGACAGGGTTACGAGCAGTACTTC.

This chain joins TRBV27 and TRBJ1-2; 8 bases align to TRBD1. CDR3 size: 13 residues. The V gene's germline CDR1 is MNHEY and CDR2 SMNVEV (reference sequence). V gave up 6 bases and J gave up 4 bases; unmatched junction bases: 4. The CDR3 sequence: CASSSGQGYGYTF. CDR3 sequence (DNA): TGTGCCAGCAGCTCCGGACAGGGCTATGGCTACACCTTC.

The CDR3 coding sequence is TGCAGCGCTGGGGGACGACAGGGGTCCAACGAGCAGTACTTC. Translated: CSAGGRQGSNEQYF. The J gene is TRBJ2-7, the V gene TRBV29-1; TRBD1 aligns across 8 bases. The CDR3 contains 14 residues. Germline V gene data show CDR1 as SQVTM and CDR2 as ANQGSEA. The V segment lost 7 bases and the J segment 5 bases; nucleotides outside the gene matches: 13.